The clone carrying this T cell receptor (beta chain) occurred many times. Its antigen is unknown. The data derive from a study of T-cell reconstitution after alpha-beta-depleted transplantation in children. General observations from the study: Reportedly, only several hundred clones from non-depleted graft cells drove alpha-beta T-cell counts at about two months. A year had passed since transplant, and T-cell counts and diversity by then came mostly from newly produced T cells.

Unique molecular identifiers tagged the TCRbeta library. TCRdb re-called the PCR reads with MiXCR, one entry per CDR3 protein. The sample has fewer than 550,000 distinct CDR3 sequences, about 16% seen once. The clonotype originates from a boy younger than two who had a stem cell transplant for Wiskott-Aldrich syndrome, so the T cells may come from the graft donor. The sequenced sample was PBMCs, mostly from graft donor cells, obtained 360 days after TCRalphabeta/CD19-depleted stem cell transplant.

The CDR3 DNA reads TGTGCCAGCAGTGAATGGGGCAAAAACAATGAGCAGTTCTTC. Translation: CASSEWGKNNEQFF. This chain uses TRBV25-1 with TRBJ2-1, with a weak D call TRBD1 (5 bases). The V end lost 1 base, the J end lost 5 bases, and 9 bases lay between the germline ends. This CDR3 has 14 residues. CDR1 and CDR2 from the germline V gene are MGHDK and SYGVNS. The full variable domain, completed using reference TRBV25-1 and TRBJ2-1, is EADIYQTPRYLVIGTGKKITLECSQTMGHDKMYWYQQDPGMELHLIHYSYGVNSTEKGDLSSESTVSRIRTEHFPLTLESARPSHTSQYLCASSEWGKNNEQFFGPGTRLTVL.